This T cell receptor beta chain was recovered during a study of blood T cell repertoires in COVID-19. Study in general: Italy, Spain and the United States were the sources of the convalescent and acute COVID-19 samples. From T cells, B-cell-depleted T cells, or PBMCs came the material, which was cDNA or gDNA.

The CDR3 is 12 residues long. Trimming removed 8 bases from V and 6 bases from J, with 12 bases in between. In the authors' methods: Estimation of nucleated cell counts was performed using reference gene primer amplification. The data were produced by immunoSEQ multiplex PCR, yet TCRdb's version contains in-frame clones alone and is incomplete. V and J calls and clone size are given by that table; D and trimming were obtained from the DNA. The sample contains approximately 15,000 clones, approximately 80% of which appear only once. Material: peripheral blood. The V gene is TRBV12-3 or TRBV12-4, the J gene TRBJ2-3; possibly TRBD2 for D (7 bases). This clonotype was sampled from a human donor in a cohort sampled during active COVID-19. The CDR3 region has the DNA TGTGCCAGCGGGGGGGCCAGTGATACGCAGTATTTT. This encodes CASGGASDTQYF.